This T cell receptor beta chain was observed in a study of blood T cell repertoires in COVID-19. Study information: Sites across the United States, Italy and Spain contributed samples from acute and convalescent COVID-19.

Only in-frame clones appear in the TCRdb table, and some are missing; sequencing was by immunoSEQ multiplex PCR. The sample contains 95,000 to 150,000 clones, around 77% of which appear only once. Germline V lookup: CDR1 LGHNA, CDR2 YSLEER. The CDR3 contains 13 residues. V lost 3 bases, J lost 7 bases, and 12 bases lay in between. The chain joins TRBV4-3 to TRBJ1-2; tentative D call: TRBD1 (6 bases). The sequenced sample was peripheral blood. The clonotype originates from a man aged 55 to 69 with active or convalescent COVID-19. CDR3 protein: CASSHQQGVGYTF. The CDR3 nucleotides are TGCGCCAGCAGCCACCAACAGGGTGTTGGCTACACCTTC.